A single sample gave rise to the 14 T cell receptor beta chains below, sequenced in a study of Graves' ophthalmopathy and Graves' hyperthyroidism. Amplifying from RNA transcripts, the study obtained TCR beta CDR3 regions. The first-round RT-PCR employed HTBI primers together with the Qiagen OneStep RT-PCR kit. A multiplex PCR was then performed as the second round. MiXCR, run by TCRdb on the multiplex PCR reads, gives a single entry per CDR3 protein. The sample has 400,000 or so distinct CDR3 sequences; about a sixth are singletons. The source material was peripheral blood. These TCRs come from an adult woman with stable Graves' hyperthyroidism.

This clonotype showed up many times. The chain combines TRBV6-2 or TRBV6-3 with TRBJ2-7, with D possibly TRBD2 on 6 matching bases. The CDR3 spans 15 residues. Between the trimmed V and J ends, which lost 2 bases and 1 base, there was a span of 12 bases. Per germline, CDR1 MNHEY and CDR2 SVGEGT. In DNA, the CDR3 is TGTGCCAGCAGTTACGCGGGGCTAGTTTCCTACGAGCAGTACTTC. It yields the protein CASSYAGLVSYEQYF.

There are many counts of this clonotype. V and J are TRBV5-4 and TRBJ1-6; D remains ambiguous. CDR3 length: 16 residues. V was shortened by 0 bases and J by 6 bases, with 13 bases between the two germline ends. Germline V gene sequence: CDR1 SGHNT, CDR2 YYREEE (reference sequence). The CDR3 region has the DNA TGTGCCAGCAGCTTGGGGGGAGATCAGAGTAATTCACCCCTCCACTTT. It encodes CASSLGGDQSNSPLHF.

This clonotype was recorded at least ten times. CDR3 protein: CASSLDGGFGAYEQYF. For the CDR3, the DNA is TGTGCCAGCAGCTTGGACGGGGGCTTCGGGGCCTACGAGCAGTACTTC. This sequence joins TRBV5-6 and TRBJ2-7; either TRBD1 or TRBD2 may fit D (6 bases each). Trimming shortened V by 0 bases and J by 2 bases, and 15 bases separated the two germline ends. CDR1 and CDR2 from the germline V gene are SGHDT and YYEEEE. CDR3 length: 16 residues.

This clonotype was picked up many times. This chain joins TRBV3-1 and TRBJ1-2; no reliable D call. Germline CDR1 and CDR2: LGHDT and YNNKEL (reference sequence). This CDR3 comprises 11 residues. V was pared by 1 base and J by 7 bases, with 4 bases between. CDR3 bases: TGTGCCAGCAGCCAAGGTCTTGGCTACACCTTC. This gives the protein CASSQGLGYTF.

This clonotype has ten or more counts. The CDR3 bases are TGTGCCAGCAGCAAAGACAGGAACAATCAGCCCCAGCATTTT. Amino acids: CASSKDRNNQPQHF. The chain carries TRBV6-2 or TRBV6-3 and TRBJ1-5; possible D gene TRBD1, 6 bases. Germline CDR1 MNHEY, CDR2 SVGEGT. V lost 6 bases and J lost 3, with 12 bases in between. This CDR3 has 14 amino acids.

This clonotype was observed at least ten times. The chain carries TRBV28 and TRBJ1-1, with D hard to call. The CDR3 is 15 residues long. V was cut by 6 bases and J by 0 bases, with 14 bases left in between. Per the germline V gene, CDR1 is MDHEN and CDR2 is SYDVKM. The CDR3 loop is CASRDTKELNTEAFF. The CDR3 region has the DNA TGTGCCAGCAGAGATACAAAGGAACTGAACACTGAAGCTTTCTTT.

This clonotype has ten or more counts. J is TRBJ1-1 and V is TRBV2; D is unresolved. CDR3 size: 11 residues. Germline lookup yields CDR1 SNHLY and CDR2 FYNNEI. The V end was cut by 6 bases, the J end by 8 bases, with 10 bases between. CDR3 in amino acids: CASSVASEAFF. The DNA for the CDR3 is TGTGCCAGCAGCGTGGCTTCCGAAGCTTTCTTT.

This clonotype was observed many times. The chain employs TRBV20-1 and TRBJ1-6, with TRBD1 matching over 9 bases. In germline, CDR1 is DFQATT, CDR2 SNEGSKA (reference sequence). V shed 3 bases, J shed 5 bases, and the junction held 8 bases outside the gene matches. The CDR3 has 16 amino acids. CDR3 coding DNA: TGCAGTGCTAGGGGGGAGGACAGGGGACATAATTCACCCCTCCACTTT. It translates to CSARGEDRGHNSPLHF.

The sample holds many counts of this clonotype. V is TRBV24-1 and J is TRBJ1-1; TRBD1 matches at 10 bases. CDR1 KGHDR and CDR2 SFDVKD come from the germline V gene. The ends lost 2 bases at V and 8 bases at J; junction bases unmatched: 4. The CDR3 runs to 14 residues. As DNA, the CDR3 is TGTGCCACCAGTGATTGGACGGGACAGGGGGAAGCTTTCTTT. It yields the protein CATSDWTGQGEAFF.

This clonotype was seen at least ten times. This chain connects TRBV6-1 to TRBJ1-2, with D unclear. CDR3 length: 14 amino acids. Trimming shortened V by 1 base and J by 8 bases, and 14 bases separated the two germline ends. Per the germline V gene, CDR1 is MNHNS and CDR2 is SASEGT. As DNA, the CDR3 is TGTGCCAGCAGTGAAGTCTTGAGAGGGAACGGCTACACCTTC. Residues: CASSEVLRGNGYTF.

This clonotype was observed at least ten times. The chain links TRBV19 to TRBJ1-6; D gene uncertain. V lost 5 bases, J lost 7 bases, and 15 bases lay in between. Germline values: CDR1 LNHDA, CDR2 SQIVND (reference sequence). This CDR3 has 15 residues. CDR3: CASSVPQVPNSPLHF. The CDR3 DNA reads as TGTGCCAGTAGTGTCCCCCAGGTTCCGAATTCACCCCTCCACTTT. The full variable domain, in which reference TRBV19 and TRBJ1-6 provide the parts outside the CDR3, is DGGITQSPKYLFRKEGQNVTLSCEQNLNHDAMYWYRQDPGQGLRLIYYSQIVNDFQKGDIAEGYSVSREKKESFPLTVTSAQKNPTAFYLCASSVPQVPNSPLHFGNGTRLTVT.

CDR3 DNA: TGTGCCGCCAGGGAGGGGACCCAGTACTTC. It codes for CAAREGTQYF. The chain combines TRBV6-2 or TRBV6-3 with TRBJ2-5; 7 bases line up with TRBD2. The CDR3 has 10 residues. Trimming removed 11 bases from V and 7 bases from J; junction bases left unmatched: 4. Germline CDR1 is MNHEY and CDR2 is SVGEGT.

This clonotype was observed a few times. This chain links TRBV11-2 with TRBJ2-5; tentatively, D is TRBD2 (6 bases). The CDR3 is made up of 15 amino acids. V was shortened by 7 bases and J by 9 bases, with 24 bases between the two germline ends. Per the germline V gene, CDR1 is SGHAT and CDR2 is FQNNGV. CDR3: CASKLGAGPQTPQYF. In DNA form, the CDR3 reads TGTGCCAGCAAATTGGGAGCGGGCCCCCAAACTCCCCAGTACTTC.

This clonotype has at least ten counts. V and J are TRBV20-1 and TRBJ2-7; no clear D gene. The germline V gene has CDR1 DFQATT and CDR2 SNEGSKA (reference sequence). V was shortened by 2 bases and J by 5 bases, with 16 bases between the two germline ends. The CDR3 is 14 amino acids. CDR3 protein: CSARIALGRDEQYF. The DNA of the CDR3 is TGCAGTGCTAGAATTGCTCTAGGAAGGGACGAGCAGTACTTC.